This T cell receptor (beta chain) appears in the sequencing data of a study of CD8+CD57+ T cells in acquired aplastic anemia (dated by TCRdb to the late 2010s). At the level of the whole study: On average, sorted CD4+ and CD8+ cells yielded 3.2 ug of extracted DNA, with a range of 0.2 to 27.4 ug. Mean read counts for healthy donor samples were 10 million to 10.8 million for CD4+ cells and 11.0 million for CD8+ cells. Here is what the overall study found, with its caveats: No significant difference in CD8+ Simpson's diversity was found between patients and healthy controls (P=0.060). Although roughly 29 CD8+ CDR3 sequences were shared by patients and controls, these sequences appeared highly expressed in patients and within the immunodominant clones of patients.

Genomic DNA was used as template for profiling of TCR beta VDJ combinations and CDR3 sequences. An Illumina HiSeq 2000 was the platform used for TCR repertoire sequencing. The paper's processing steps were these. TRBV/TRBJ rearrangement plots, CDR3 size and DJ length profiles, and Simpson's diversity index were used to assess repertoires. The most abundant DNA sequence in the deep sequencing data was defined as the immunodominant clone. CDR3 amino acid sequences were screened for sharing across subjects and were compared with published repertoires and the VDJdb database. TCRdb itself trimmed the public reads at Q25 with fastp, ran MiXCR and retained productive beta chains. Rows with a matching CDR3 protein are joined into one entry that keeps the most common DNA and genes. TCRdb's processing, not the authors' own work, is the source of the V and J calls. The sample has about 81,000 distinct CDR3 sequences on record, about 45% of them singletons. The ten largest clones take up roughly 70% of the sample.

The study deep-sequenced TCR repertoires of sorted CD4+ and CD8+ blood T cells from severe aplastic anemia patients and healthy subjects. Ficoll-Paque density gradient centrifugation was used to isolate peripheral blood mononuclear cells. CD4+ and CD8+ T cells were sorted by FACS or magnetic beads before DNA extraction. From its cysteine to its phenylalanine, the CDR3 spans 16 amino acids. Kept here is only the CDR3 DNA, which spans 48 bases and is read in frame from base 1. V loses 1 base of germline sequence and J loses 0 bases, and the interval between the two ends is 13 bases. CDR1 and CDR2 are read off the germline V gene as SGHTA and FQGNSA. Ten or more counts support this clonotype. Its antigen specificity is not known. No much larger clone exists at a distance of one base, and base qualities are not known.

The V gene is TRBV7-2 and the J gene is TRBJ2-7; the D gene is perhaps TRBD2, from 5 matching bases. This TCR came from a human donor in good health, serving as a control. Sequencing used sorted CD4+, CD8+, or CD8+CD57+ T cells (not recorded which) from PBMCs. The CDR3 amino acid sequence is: CASSLGVGVSSYEQYF. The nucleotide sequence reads TGTGCCAGCAGCTTAGGTGTCGGGGTGAGCTCCTACGAGCAGTACTTC.